A selection of T cell receptor beta chains follows, all from one sample in a study of identical twins. TCRdb reprocessed the 5' RACE reads with MiXCR, giving one entry per CDR3 protein. Of 400,000 or so distinct CDR3 sequences in the sample, about 10% were seen once. The sample was naive T cells sorted from blood. These receptors were taken from a woman aged 45-60 years in good health. The CDR3 runs from the conserved cysteine through the conserved F or W. The order of the fields is clone size, J gene, V gene, D gene, CDR3 DNA, CDR3 protein. The D gene is left open where the match is weak. For some rows the clone size is stated as once, few or many, or as a class when expanded; others skip it.

many TRBJ1-5 TRBV7-9 TRBD1 TGTGCCAGCAGCCCACCGGGACAGGGACAGCCCCAGCATTTT CASSPPGQGQPQHF
few TRBJ2-6 TRBV4-2 NA TGTGCCAGCAGTCCCAGGGACTCTGGGGCCAACGTCCTGACTTTC CASSPRDSGANVLTF
NA TRBJ2-3 TRBV19 NA TGTGCCAGTACCCAGGATTATATCACAGATACGCAGTATTTT CASTQDYITDTQYF
NA TRBJ1-2 TRBV5-6 TRBD1 TGTGCCAGCAGCCTAAAAACAGGGGGCTATGGCTACACCTTC CASSLKTGGYGYTF
few TRBJ2-1 TRBV5-4 NA TGTGCCAGCAGCTCCCGGGACAGGGCCGCGGGAGGAAATCCCAATGAGCAGTTCTTC CASSSRDRAAGGNPNEQFF
many TRBJ1-6 TRBV20-1 NA TGCAGTGCTAGCGGGACGGTGAATTCACCCCTCCACTTT CSASGTVNSPLHF
many TRBJ2-7 TRBV29-1 NA TGCAGCGGGCGACCAGAGGGGTCCTACGAGCAGTACTTC CSGRPEGSYEQYF
few TRBJ2-2 TRBV15 TRBD2 TGTGCCACCAGCAGTAAGGGCGGGAGGGCCACCGGGGAGCTGTTTTTT CATSSKGGRATGELFF
many TRBJ1-3 TRBV7-2 NA TGTGCCAGCAGCTTAATTTCGTCTGGAAACACCATATATTTT CASSLISSGNTIYF
few TRBJ1-5 TRBV12-3/TRBV12-4 TRBD1 TGTGCCAGCAGTTTAGCAGGACAGGCCAATCAGCCCCAGCATTTT CASSLAGQANQPQHF
NA TRBJ2-1 TRBV20-1 NA TGCAGTGCTAGAGACAGGCCTAGCTTCAATGAGCAGTTCTTC CSARDRPSFNEQFF
many TRBJ2-1 TRBV6-5 NA TGTGCCAGCACAGCAGGAAGCTCCTACAATGAGCAGTTCTTC CASTAGSSYNEQFF
many TRBJ2-1 TRBV24-1 NA TGTGCCACCAGTGACCGAGCCCCAGGTCCGTCCTACAATGAGCAGTTCTTC CATSDRAPGPSYNEQFF
NA TRBJ2-7 TRBV20-1 NA TGCAGTGCTAGAAGGACCACTTCGGGGGAGCAGTACTTC CSARRTTSGEQYF
few TRBJ2-4 TRBV7-9 NA TGTGCCAGCAGCGGCCGGGCTAGTACGGCTATGAAAAACATTCAGTACTTC CASSGRASTAMKNIQYF
NA TRBJ2-3 TRBV29-1 NA TGCAGCGTTGAAGGGCGGGGGCAGGTCACAGATACGCAGTATTTT CSVEGRGQVTDTQYF
NA TRBJ2-4 TRBV11-2 NA TGTGCCAGCAGTATCAGGGCAGGCCATGGGAACATTCAGTACTTC CASSIRAGHGNIQYF
many TRBJ1-1 TRBV12-3/TRBV12-4 NA TGTGCCAGCAGTTTCAATCCAGGGATCACTGAAGCTTTCTTT CASSFNPGITEAFF
NA TRBJ2-1 TRBV6-2/TRBV6-3 NA TGTGCCAGCAGTTATCCCACGGGTTTCCTCGATGAGCAGTTCTTC CASSYPTGFLDEQFF
few TRBJ2-4 TRBV12-3/TRBV12-4 NA TGTGCCAGCAGCCCCGGGGCCGCCGGAAACATTCAGTACTTC CASSPGAAGNIQYF
NA TRBJ2-5 TRBV20-1 NA TGCAGTGCTGCCACTGGGTCGGAGACCCAGTACTTC CSAATGSETQYF
NA TRBJ2-3 TRBV2 NA TGTGCCAGCAGTGAAGCCATCAGGGTAGGGACAGATACGCAGTATTTT CASSEAIRVGTDTQYF
NA TRBJ2-7 TRBV3-1 NA TGTGCCAGCGCAACCTCACACGAGCAGTACTTC CASATSHEQYF
many TRBJ2-1 TRBV12-3/TRBV12-4 NA TGTGCCAGCAGTCCCGGCGACAGAGGGCAGTTCTTC CASSPGDRGQFF
few TRBJ2-3 TRBV29-1 NA TGCAGCGTTGTAAGGCCAAGCACAGATACGCAGTATTTT CSVVRPSTDTQYF
many TRBJ2-2 TRBV6-2/TRBV6-3 TRBD2 TGTGCCAGCATACTAGCGGGAGGCGCGAACACCGGGGAGCTGTTTTTT CASILAGGANTGELFF
NA TRBJ1-1 TRBV19 NA TGTGCCAGTCTAACTCTAGGGGAAGCTTTCTTT CASLTLGEAFF
few TRBJ2-7 TRBV6-4 NA TGTGCCAGCAGTGACTCGAGAGCGCCGGGACAAGAATACTACGAGCAGTACTTC CASSDSRAPGQEYYEQYF
many TRBJ2-3 TRBV15 TRBD2 TGTGCCACCAGCAGAGAGGCGGGAGGGCCGATGGATACGCAGTATTTT CATSREAGGPMDTQYF
many TRBJ1-2 TRBV25-1 NA TGTGCCAGCAGTCCACCGGGACGGAGCTATGGCTACACCTTC CASSPPGRSYGYTF
NA TRBJ1-6 TRBV12-3/TRBV12-4 NA TGTGCCAGCAGTTCTACAGGGCGAGTTTCACCCCTCCACTTT CASSSTGRVSPLHF
few TRBJ2-1 TRBV5-1 TRBD1 TGCGCCAGCAGCCAAACGGGACAGACCTACAATGAGCAGTTCTTC CASSQTGQTYNEQFF
many TRBJ2-2 TRBV5-1 NA TGCGCCAGCAGCTTGGCGGACCTTTCTAGTTCCGGGGAGCTGTTTTTT CASSLADLSSSGELFF
NA TRBJ1-1 TRBV11-3 NA TGTGCCAGCAGCGAGCTGCAGGGGCTAGCTTTCTTT CASSELQGLAFF
many TRBJ2-3 TRBV5-1 NA TGCGCCAGCAGCTCCTTACTAGCAACCAGCACAGATACGCAGTATTTT CASSSLLATSTDTQYF
many TRBJ2-1 TRBV12-3/TRBV12-4 NA TGTGCCAGCAGCACGGGACTGATATACAATGAGCAGTTCTTC CASSTGLIYNEQFF
many TRBJ1-1 TRBV12-3/TRBV12-4 NA TGTGCCAGTTTCCACAGGGTGGACACTGAAGCTTTCTTT CASFHRVDTEAFF
few TRBJ2-1 TRBV2 NA TGTGCCAGCAGTGGAGGTGCGTTCAATGAGCAGTTCTTC CASSGGAFNEQFF
NA TRBJ2-1 TRBV27 NA TGTGCCAGCAGTTTCGACTATCCTCTCAATGAGCAGTTCTTC CASSFDYPLNEQFF
few TRBJ2-2 TRBV5-4 TRBD2 TGTGCCAGCAGCTTGGGTCTAGCGGGACTTGGCGGGGAGCTGTTTTTT CASSLGLAGLGGELFF
few TRBJ2-4 TRBV15 TRBD1 TGTGCCACCAGCAGAGTAGACAGGGGGCTGGCCAAAAACATTCAGTACTTC CATSRVDRGLAKNIQYF
NA TRBJ1-2 TRBV15 NA TGTGCCACCAGCATAGGGGCAGAAACTAATGGCTACACCTTC CATSIGAETNGYTF
many TRBJ2-2 TRBV4-1 NA TGCGCCAGCAGCCAACCACAGGGAAACACCGGGGAGCTGTTTTTT CASSQPQGNTGELFF
few TRBJ2-5 TRBV4-1 TRBD2 TGCGCCAGCAGCCAAGAGATAGCGGGAGGTCTGGGAGAGACCCAGTACTTC CASSQEIAGGLGETQYF
many TRBJ2-2 TRBV5-4 TRBD2 TGTGCCAGCAGCCTATTAGCGGGGGCCGGGGAGCTGTTTTTT CASSLLAGAGELFF
few TRBJ2-1 TRBV5-1 TRBD2 TGCGCCAGCAGCTTTAGCGGGAGGAACAACAATGAGCAGTTCTTC CASSFSGRNNNEQFF
NA TRBJ2-1 TRBV13 NA TGTGCCAGCAGCTTAGGCCAGGCGACTGAGAGGCAGTTCTTC CASSLGQATERQFF
NA TRBJ2-5 TRBV27 NA TGTGCCAGCAGTTGGAGGGTCCGGGGAGAGACCCAGTACTTC CASSWRVRGETQYF
many TRBJ2-1 TRBV29-1 TRBD2 TGCAGCGTTTTTGGACTAGCGGGAGGGGGTGAGCAGTTCTTC CSVFGLAGGGEQFF
many TRBJ1-3 TRBV12-3/TRBV12-4 NA TGTGCCAGCAGTTGGATTAGGACATTTCTTGGAAACACCATATATTTT CASSWIRTFLGNTIYF
few TRBJ1-1 TRBV3-1 TRBD1 TGTGCCAGCAGCCAGAGACAGGGGGCGTTTGGCACTGAAGCTTTCTTT CASSQRQGAFGTEAFF
few TRBJ2-3 TRBV7-2 TRBD2 TGTGCCAGAGCGGGAGCGGGAGATACGCAGTATTTT CARAGAGDTQYF
many TRBJ2-1 TRBV11-3 TRBD1 TGTGCCAGCAGCTTAGATGGGACAGGGATTCCCTACAATGAGCAGTTCTTC CASSLDGTGIPYNEQFF
few TRBJ2-7 TRBV7-3 NA TGTGCCAGCAGCGCCCAGTCGGGGAGTTTCGAGCAGTACTTC CASSAQSGSFEQYF
NA TRBJ1-1 TRBV3-1 TRBD1 TGTGCCAGCAGCCCTCCGGTCCCGGGACAGGGTAACACTGAAGCTTTCTTT CASSPPVPGQGNTEAFF
NA TRBJ2-1 TRBV11-2 TRBD2 TGTGCCAGCAGCGCCCGGACTAGCGGGAGGATATACAATGAGCAGTTCTTC CASSARTSGRIYNEQFF
many TRBJ2-7 TRBV5-5 TRBD1 TGTGCCAGCAGCTTGGCCGGACAGGGACCCTACGAGCAGTACTTC CASSLAGQGPYEQYF
NA TRBJ1-5 TRBV12-3/TRBV12-4 NA TGTGCCAGCAGTTTAGAACTCTTAGGACAGCCCCAGCATTTT CASSLELLGQPQHF